These 31 T cell receptor beta chains were all obtained from the same sample, sequenced in a study of shared clonotypes between healthy human individuals (dated by TCRdb to about 2020). CD8 naive samples consisted of CD45RO-negative cells that were positively selected for CCR7, yielding a CD45RA+CCR7+ population without TemRA cells. Library preparation was by the immunoSEQ multiplex PCR assay. TCRdb holds this immuneACCESS table with in-frame rearrangements only. Some clones are missing; in checked studies, unresolved V genes explain under half, and the rest has no known cause. The sample profile shows nearly 2 million clones; over 85% of them were found once. Of the sample, 0.9% to 1.5% is held by the ten largest clones. Sequenced: naive CD8+ T cells sorted from blood. According to the study, the label for this sample's cell subset or site signals: CD45RA+CCR7+. These receptors were obtained from a man between 18 and 35 years old in good health.

The chain is built from TRBV5-4 and TRBJ2-7; 9 bases align to TRBD1. Germline assignment: CDR1 SGHNT and CDR2 YYREEE (reference sequence). The CDR3 runs 14 residues. J was trimmed by 6 bases and V by 3 bases; bases with no gene match: 7. The CDR3: CASSSPGQGSEQYF. The CDR3 nucleotides are TGTGCCAGCAGCTCTCCGGGACAGGGATCCGAGCAGTACTTC.

V is TRBV7-2 and J is TRBJ2-7; 13 positions agree with TRBD2. Looked up from germline, CDR1 is SGHTA and CDR2 is FQGNSA. CDR3 length: 17 residues. The V and J ends lost 4 bases and 1 base, in that order; junction bases with no gene match: 7. The CDR3 DNA is TGTGCCAGCAGCTCCCGGACTAGCGGGAGTATGTCCTACGAGCAGTACTTC. This sequence encodes CASSSRTSGSMSYEQYF.

The chain is built from TRBV5-4 and TRBJ2-2; D ambiguous. The CDR3 has 14 amino acids. Trimming pared 4 bases from V and 7 bases from J, leaving 14 bases between. Germline CDR1 SGHNT, CDR2 YYREEE (reference sequence). CDR3 region: CASSLTENHGELFF. CDR3 in DNA: TGTGCCAGCAGCCTGACCGAGAACCACGGGGAGCTGTTTTTT.

The rearrangement joins TRBV11-2 to TRBJ1-1; D unresolved. CDR3 size: 12 residues. Germline V CDR1 and CDR2: SGHAT, FQNNGV. Trimming pared 5 bases from V and 4 bases from J, leaving 8 bases between. The CDR3 DNA follows: TGTGCCAGCAGCCCAGGAGCCACTGAAGCTTTCTTT. Amino acid sequence: CASSPGATEAFF.

The gene calls are TRBV28 and TRBJ1-2, with D uncertain. The germline V gene has CDR1 MDHEN and CDR2 SYDVKM. The CDR3 has 15 residues. V dropped 4 bases and J dropped 2 bases, with 14 bases sitting between them. The CDR3 sequence: CASSSSWTLNYGYTF. CDR3 coding DNA: TGTGCCAGCAGTTCCTCCTGGACCCTAAACTATGGCTACACCTTC.

V is TRBV6-5 and J is TRBJ2-2; D might be TRBD1 (5 bases). The CDR3 sequence is 14 residues long. Looked up from germline, CDR1 is MNHEY and CDR2 is SVGAGI. V was pared by 5 bases and J by 5 bases, with 12 bases between. The DNA of the CDR3 is TGTGCCAGCAGTGATCCTCAGGGAACCGGGGAGCTGTTTTTT. This translates into CASSDPQGTGELFF.

The chain recombines TRBV7-8 with TRBJ1-5; D not resolved. Trimming shortened V by 7 bases and J by 0 bases, and 10 bases separated the two germline ends. The CDR3 consists of 14 residues. Germline CDR1 and CDR2: SGHVS and FQNEAQ. CDR3 coding DNA: TGTGCCAGCACCCTCTCATATAGCAATCAGCCCCAGCATTTT. Translated: CASTLSYSNQPQHF.

J is TRBJ2-7 and V is TRBV6-5; TRBD2 agrees at 8 bases. There are 16 residues in the CDR3. Germline values: CDR1 MNHEY, CDR2 SVGAGI. V lost 0 bases, J lost 0 bases, and 4 bases stayed unmatched. This chain's CDR3 is CASSYSASGLSYEQYF. CDR3 in DNA: TGTGCCAGCAGTTACTCGGCTAGCGGGCTCTCCTACGAGCAGTACTTC.

CDR3 sequence (DNA): TGTGCCAGCAGCGAAGAAGTCACCGGGGAGCTGTTTTTT. It specifies CASSEEVTGELFF. The chain employs TRBV7-6 and TRBJ2-2; the D is unclear. The length of the CDR3 is 13 residues. The V end lost 5 bases, the J end lost 4 bases, and 8 bases lay between the germline ends. The germline gives CDR1 SGHVS, CDR2 FNYEAQ.

The J gene is TRBJ1-1, the V gene TRBV27; TRBD1 matches 7 bases. Germline V gives CDR1 MNHEY, CDR2 SMNVEV (reference sequence). The CDR3 is 15 residues long. V shed 5 bases, J shed 4 bases, and the junction held 10 bases outside the gene matches. This CDR3 reads CASSPTWDRTTEAFF. In nucleotides, the CDR3 is TGTGCCAGCAGTCCCACCTGGGACAGAACCACTGAAGCTTTCTTT.

On this clone itself: Other DNA sequences within the sample encode an identical CDR3. This chain uses TRBV5-1 with TRBJ2-1; D gene ambiguous. The CDR3 runs 16 residues. V was cut by 4 bases and J by 0 bases, with 14 bases left in between. In germline, CDR1 is SGHRS, CDR2 YFSETQ. The CDR3 sequence: CASSLRTSGSYNEQFF. The CDR3 DNA sequence: TGCGCCAGCAGCCTAAGGACCAGTGGCTCCTACAATGAGCAGTTCTTC.

The chain uses TRBV7-8 and TRBJ2-7, with 8 bases matching TRBD2. Germline loops: CDR1 SGHVS, CDR2 FQNEAQ. J gave up 6 bases and V 1 base, and 11 bases lay outside the gene matches. The CDR3 has 16 residues. Here the CDR3 reads CASSLVGAGVDGEQYF. The CDR3 nucleotides are TGTGCCAGCAGCTTAGTAGGAGCGGGGGTTGATGGCGAGCAGTACTTC.

The genes are TRBV9 and TRBJ2-3; D gene ambiguous. V shed 0 bases and J shed 6 bases, with 11 bases lying between them. The CDR3 spans 14 residues. Germline CDR1 reads SGDLS; CDR2 reads YYNGEE. The CDR3 coding sequence is TGTGCCAGCAGCGTAGATCAGTCCGACGATACGCAGTATTTT. It yields the protein CASSVDQSDDTQYF.

The chain uses TRBV4-1 and TRBJ1-5, with 7 bases that match TRBD1. Germline V gives CDR1 MGHRA, CDR2 YSYEKL. The CDR3 runs 16 residues. Trimming took 0 bases from V and 1 from J; bases not matched to a gene: 3. CDR3 protein: CASSQDLDRSNQPQHF. Written as DNA, the CDR3 is TGCGCCAGCAGCCAAGATCTGGACAGGAGCAATCAGCCCCAGCATTTT.

Comment on this clone: The sample holds other DNA sequences that translate to the same CDR3. The chain carries TRBV27 and TRBJ2-7; D may be TRBD2 (6 bases). Germline V gives CDR1 MNHEY, CDR2 SMNVEV (reference sequence). This CDR3 is 13 amino acids long. Trimming took off 3 bases at V and 5 bases at J, with 11 bases between the two ends. The CDR3 coding sequence is TGTGCCAGCAGTTTGGGGGGACGGAACGAGCAGTACTTC. Translated: CASSLGGRNEQYF.

This clone was observed a single time. V gene TRBV4-1 combines with J gene TRBJ2-2; tentatively, D is TRBD2 (5 bases). CDR1 MGHRA and CDR2 YSYEKL come from the germline V gene. This CDR3 contains 14 residues. Trimming removed 8 bases from V and 0 bases from J, with 10 bases in between. Here the CDR3 DNA reads TGCGCCAGCCAGTACGGGACGAACACCGGGGAGCTGTTTTTT. Amino acids: CASQYGTNTGELFF.

The chain combines TRBV5-4 with TRBJ1-2, with D possibly being TRBD1 (5 bases). Trimming pared 3 bases from V and 4 bases from J, leaving 16 bases between. Germline values: CDR1 SGHNT, CDR2 YYREEE (reference sequence). This CDR3 region has 15 residues. This chain's CDR3 is CASSSPDSGLYGYTF. CDR3 in DNA: TGTGCCAGCAGCTCACCAGATTCAGGGCTCTATGGCTACACCTTC.

The chain joins TRBV6-5 to TRBJ2-3, with 11 nucleotides matching TRBD2. Germline V gene lookup returns CDR1 MNHEY and CDR2 SVGAGI. V dropped 0 bases and J dropped 6; count of bases not matched to a gene: 5. CDR3 length: 16 residues. The CDR3 spells CASSYSTPSGGDTQYF. As DNA, the CDR3 is TGTGCCAGCAGTTACTCGACGCCTAGCGGGGGGGATACGCAGTATTTT.

CDR3 in amino acids: CSVGASGVGGNEQFF. The CDR3 nucleotides are TGCAGCGTGGGGGCCTCAGGGGTGGGAGGCAATGAGCAGTTCTTC. This rearrangement joins TRBV29-1 to TRBJ2-1; either TRBD1 or TRBD2 may supply D (6 bases each). V gave up 6 bases and J gave up 6 bases, with 21 bases separating them. The germline gives CDR1 SQVTM, CDR2 ANQGSEA. The CDR3 has 15 residues.

The V gene is TRBV4-3, the J gene TRBJ2-1; D might be TRBD2 (5 bases). Germline CDR1 is LGHNA and CDR2 is YSLEER. This CDR3 is built from 16 residues. Trimming took off 0 bases at V and 4 bases at J, with 13 bases between the two ends. The CDR3 sequence is CASSQDLLAEYNEQFF. CDR3 nucleotides: TGCGCCAGCAGCCAAGATTTGCTAGCCGAGTACAATGAGCAGTTCTTC.

V gene TRBV2 combines with J gene TRBJ2-1, with 12 bases lining up with TRBD2. This CDR3 is 16 amino acids long. V gave up 7 bases and J gave up 9 bases; unmatched junction bases: 13. Germline V gene sequence: CDR1 SNHLY, CDR2 FYNNEI. The CDR3 DNA is TGTGCCAGCAAGCAAAGTGAGCTAGCGGGAGGGGCTGAGCAGTTCTTC. Translating it yields CASKQSELAGGAEQFF.

The chain has TRBV5-6 and TRBJ2-3; D is unresolved. Germline V CDR1 and CDR2: SGHDT, YYEEEE. CDR3 length equals 12 residues. The V gene lost 4 bases and the J gene lost 8 bases, with 11 bases spanning the gap. The CDR3 loop is CASSPNTGTQYF. The CDR3 nucleotides are TGTGCCAGCAGCCCCAACACGGGTACGCAGTATTTT.

Regarding this clone: This CDR3 is also generated by other DNA sequences in the sample. This sequence joins TRBV27 and TRBJ2-5, with 7 bases identical to TRBD2. The junction had 5 bases not matched to a gene; V was cut back by 2 bases and J by 5 bases. The germline gives CDR1 MNHEY, CDR2 SMNVEV (reference sequence). The CDR3 consists of 14 residues. CDR3 DNA: TGTGCCAGCAGTTTAATGGGAGCGGGGGAGACCCAGTACTTC. Translating it yields CASSLMGAGETQYF.

The CDR3 DNA reads as TGTGCCAGCAGCCCGGGACAGGGATGGGATACGCAGTATTTT. This translates into CASSPGQGWDTQYF. The V and J genes are TRBV5-6 and TRBJ2-3; 9 bases map to TRBD1. The CDR3 consists of 14 residues. V trimming: 4 bases; J trimming: 6 bases; junction bases outside the gene matches: 6. The V gene's germline CDR1 is SGHDT and CDR2 YYEEEE.

V usage is TRBV5-1 and J usage is TRBJ1-1; D is ambiguous. Trimming took 0 bases from V and 0 from J, leaving 15 bases between them. This CDR3 is built from 17 residues. Germline values: CDR1 SGHRS, CDR2 YFSETQ. CDR3 bases: TGCGCCAGCAGCTTGGATTTCTGGGAGCCGTTGAACACTGAAGCTTTCTTT. Translating gives CASSLDFWEPLNTEAFF.

The CDR3 DNA follows: TGCGCCAGCAGCCCGGAGGGCGGCACAGATACGCAGTATTTT. Translated, it gives CASSPEGGTDTQYF. J is TRBJ2-3 and V is TRBV4-1; D is perhaps TRBD2 (6 bases). The CDR3 runs to 14 residues. V lost 4 bases, J lost 1 base, and 9 bases lay in between. Germline assignment: CDR1 MGHRA and CDR2 YSYEKL.

The chain carries TRBV6-1 and TRBJ2-7; 7 nucleotides match TRBD2. Losses at the gene ends were 9 bases for V and 3 bases for J; bases not matched to a gene: 5. CDR1 is MNHNS, CDR2 SASEGT, per germline. The CDR3 runs 12 residues. This CDR3 reads CASWREGYEQYF. As DNA, the CDR3 is TGTGCCAGTTGGAGGGAGGGCTACGAGCAGTACTTC.

As for this clone: The sample contains more than one DNA sequence encoding this CDR3. The gene calls are TRBV9 and TRBJ2-7, with 9 bases matching TRBD2. The CDR3 is 14 amino acids. Per germline, CDR1 SGDLS and CDR2 YYNGEE. Unmatched junction bases numbered 3, after V lost 3 bases and J lost 2 bases. Here the CDR3 reads CASSESGGTYEQYF. CDR3 bases: TGTGCCAGCAGCGAGAGCGGGGGGACCTACGAGCAGTACTTC.

The chain employs TRBV2 and TRBJ2-1, with 9 bases that match TRBD2. The ends lost 1 base at V and 7 bases at J; junction bases unmatched: 5. Looked up from germline, CDR1 is SNHLY and CDR2 is FYNNEI. The CDR3 length is 15 residues. The CDR3 region has the DNA TGTGCCAGCAGTGAAGGGGTAGCGGGAGTAAATGAGCAGTTCTTC. Translating gives CASSEGVAGVNEQFF.

The rearrangement uses TRBV7-6 and TRBJ2-1; TRBD1 agrees at 8 bases. Trimming at V came to 5 bases and at J to 5 bases, leaving 8 bases not matched to a gene. This CDR3 is 15 amino acids long. Germline loops: CDR1 SGHVS, CDR2 FNYEAQ. CDR3: CASSPGTGNHNEQFF. CDR3 sequence (DNA): TGTGCCAGCAGCCCGGGGACAGGCAATCACAATGAGCAGTTCTTC.

This chain joins TRBV5-6 and TRBJ2-3; TRBD2 matches at 9 bases. Germline CDR1 reads SGHDT; CDR2 reads YYEEEE. Trimming removed 4 bases from V and 4 bases from J; junction bases left unmatched: 7. This CDR3 spans 15 amino acids. CDR3 loop: CASSGAGGGPDTQYF. The CDR3 DNA is TGTGCCAGCAGCGGAGCGGGGGGCGGGCCAGATACGCAGTATTTT.